The clone carrying this T cell receptor (beta chain) was recorded a few times. As yet, its antigen is unknown. This entry belongs to a study of CD8+ T cells in alopecia areata. Study-level information: Tofacitinib exposure lasted 6 to 18 months, followed by 6 months off drug.

Findings and caveats of the study: Relative to normal scalp, lesional scalp, especially alopecia totalis/universalis, showed higher clonality.

The study team obtained lesional scalp punch biopsies and peripheral blood from alopecia areata patients. RNA was extracted and reverse transcribed into cDNA as the sequencing template. Produced via immunoSEQ multiplex PCR; TCRdb's table is partial and in-frame only. This sample has 130,000 to 150,000 clones, with 40% to 65% found just once. Germline CDR1 MNHEY, CDR2 SVGAGI. The V gene lost 2 bases and the J gene lost 0 bases, with 5 bases spanning the gap. The CDR3 is made up of 13 amino acids. This TCR came from a human donor with alopecia areata. The sequencing used CD4+ T cells sorted from blood, collected at week 0. V gene TRBV6-5 combines with J gene TRBJ2-7; D not resolved. The CDR3 DNA is TGTGCCAGCAGTTACAGGGCCTCCTACGAGCAGTACTTC. It encodes CASSYRASYEQYF.